The 7 T cell receptor beta chains below were found in one sample sequenced in a study of blood T cell repertoires in COVID-19. Repertoires were generated with immunoSEQ multiplex PCR, while TCRdb's copy carries only in-frame clones and drops some. The data show some 150,000 clones, around 90% seen once. Sequencing input: peripheral blood. The receptors here all came from a woman between 55 and 75 years old with acute or convalescent COVID-19.

The genes are TRBV10-3 and TRBJ1-1; D call uncertain. Germline V gene sequence: CDR1 ENHRY, CDR2 SYGVKD. V lost 0 bases, J lost 6 bases, and 8 bases lay in between. The CDR3 covers 13 residues. The CDR3 is CAISESNSPEAFF. The CDR3 DNA reads TGTGCCATCAGTGAGTCAAACAGCCCTGAAGCTTTCTTT.

CDR3 sequence: CASSPRVGSGANVLTF. The CDR3 DNA is TGTGCCAGCAGCCCACGAGTCGGCTCTGGGGCCAACGTCCTGACTTTC. The chain combines TRBV7-3 with TRBJ2-6; D is undetermined. The CDR3 extends over 16 amino acids. Trimming cost V 5 bases and J 0 bases, with 11 bases left between them. Germline values: CDR1 SGHTA, CDR2 FQGTGA.

V usage is TRBV5-1 and J usage is TRBJ2-7; tentatively, D is TRBD2 (5 bases). From germline, CDR1 is SGHRS and CDR2 YFSETQ. This CDR3 has 15 amino acids. Trimming shortened V by 4 bases and J by 0 bases, and 14 bases separated the two germline ends. In DNA, the CDR3 is TGCGCCAGCAGCGGCCTGACGGGAAGCTCCTACGAGCAGTACTTC. It specifies CASSGLTGSSYEQYF.

The V and J genes are TRBV5-4 and TRBJ2-2; 12 bases align to TRBD2. Germline V gives CDR1 SGHNT, CDR2 YYREEE (reference sequence). The CDR3 is made up of 17 amino acids. The ends lost 6 bases at V and 7 bases at J; junction bases unmatched: 13. CDR3 protein: CASTPLGPSGGGGELFF. The CDR3 nucleotides are TGTGCCAGCACCCCGCTGGGCCCTAGCGGGGGGGGCGGGGAGCTGTTTTTT.

The chain carries TRBV5-4 and TRBJ1-1; weak D call: TRBD1 (5 bases). V was trimmed by 4 bases and J by 5 bases, leaving 21 bases between them. From germline, CDR1 is SGHNT and CDR2 YYREEE (reference sequence). This CDR3 has 16 amino acids. The CDR3 here is CASSPLSRRGGTEAFF. The CDR3 DNA sequence: TGTGCCAGCAGCCCCCTCAGTAGGAGGGGTGGAACTGAAGCTTTCTTT.

This rearrangement joins TRBV5-1 to TRBJ1-3, with TRBD1 matching over 7 bases. Trimming at V came to 4 bases and at J to 9 bases, leaving 10 bases not matched to a gene. The CDR3 is 14 amino acids. Germline V gene lookup returns CDR1 SGHRS and CDR2 YFSETQ. CDR3 amino acids: CASSEPTGEGTIYF. The DNA for the CDR3 is TGCGCCAGCAGCGAACCCACAGGGGAAGGCACCATATATTTT.

The chain links TRBV7-2 to TRBJ2-3; perhaps TRBD2 as D (5 bases). CDR1 is SGHTA, CDR2 FQGNSA, per germline. The CDR3 extends over 15 amino acids. Trimming took off 2 bases at V and 2 bases at J, with 11 bases between the two ends. CDR3 sequence reads: CASSLRDGLTDTQYF. CDR3 bases: TGTGCCAGCAGCTTACGAGACGGACTCACAGATACGCAGTATTTT.